The clone carrying this TCR beta chain was observed a handful of times. This record comes from a study of tumor and adjacent non-tumor tissue in lung cancer. For the study at large: The patients, 9 to 11 men and roughly 5 women, were roughly 30 to 80 with stage I to III disease.

The CDR3 contains 16 residues. CDR1 and CDR2 (germline): SGHVS, FQNEAQ. V lost 0 bases and J 2 bases, leaving 8 bases between the germline ends. A modified ARM-PCR protocol with three rounds of nested PCR amplified TCRbeta. Each CDR3 protein gets one entry after TCRdb re-called the multiplex PCR reads with MiXCR. The sample has approximately 76,000 distinct CDR3 sequences, around 70% seen once. No cell sorting was done before RNA was extracted from the tissue. The chain uses TRBV7-8 and TRBJ1-6; D is unresolved. Sequences were obtained from lung tumor tissue. This clonotype was sampled from a woman aged 70-85 years with non-small cell lung cancer. CDR3: CASSLAGSAYNSPLHF. The CDR3 DNA reads TGTGCCAGCAGCTTAGCGGGCTCTGCCTATAATTCACCCCTCCACTTT. Using reference TRBV7-8 and TRBJ1-6 for the parts outside the CDR3, the full variable domain is GAGVSQSPRYKVAKRGQDVALRCDPISGHVSLFWYQQALGQGPEFLTYFQNEAQLDKSGLPSDRFFAERPEGSVSTLKIQRTQQEDSAVYLCASSLAGSAYNSPLHFGNGTRLTVT.